These 7 T cell receptor beta chains were all obtained from the same sample, sequenced in a study of T cells after somatic rescue of genetic block. Clones were sequenced by immunoSEQ multiplex PCR, and TCRdb holds only the in-frame ones, with some missing. In the table there are 110,000 or so clones, around nine tenths of which are singletons. The sample comprised peripheral blood mononuclear cells (PBMCs). These receptors were obtained from a woman under 30.

The genes are TRBV4-1 and TRBJ2-5; 7 nucleotides match TRBD2. Unmatched junction bases numbered 6, after V lost 0 bases and J lost 2 bases. The germline gives CDR1 MGHRA, CDR2 YSYEKL. The CDR3 covers 16 residues. CDR3 residues: CASSQEAWTRQETQYF. CDR3 nucleotide sequence: TGCGCCAGCAGCCAAGAGGCCTGGACTAGGCAAGAGACCCAGTACTTC.

This sequence joins TRBV7-9 and TRBJ1-1; D call uncertain. The V end lost 4 bases, the J end lost 6 bases, and 9 bases lay between the germline ends. The CDR3 runs to 12 residues. Germline values: CDR1 SEHNR, CDR2 FQNEAQ (reference sequence). DNA of the CDR3: TGTGCCAGCAGCTCAGACTTCTCTGAAGCTTTCTTT. Its protein is CASSSDFSEAFF. The full variable domain, in which reference TRBV7-9 and TRBJ1-1 provide the parts outside the CDR3, is DTGVSQNPRHKITKRGQNVTFRCDPISEHNRLYWYRQTLGQGPEFLTYFQNEAQLEKSRLLSDRFSAERPKGSFSTLEIQRTEQGDSAMYLCASSSDFSEAFFGQGTRLTVV.

V gene TRBV6-6 combines with J gene TRBJ1-1, with unresolved D. The CDR3 length is 14 residues. Looked up from germline, CDR1 is MNHNY and CDR2 is SVGAGI (reference sequence). Trimming removed 0 bases from V and 0 bases from J, with 5 bases in between. The CDR3 here is CASSYSGLNTEAFF. The DNA of the CDR3 is TGTGCCAGCAGTTACTCTGGTTTGAACACTGAAGCTTTCTTT.

This clone is a singleton in its sample. V is TRBV5-4 and J is TRBJ2-6, with 9 bases that match TRBD1. Germline loops: CDR1 SGHNT, CDR2 YYREEE (reference sequence). The J segment lost 0 bases and the V segment lost 1 base, leaving 5 bases of the junction unmatched. This CDR3 is built from 18 residues. The CDR3 DNA reads as TGTGCCAGCAGCTTGTTGGGGACAGGGAGCTCTGGGGCCAACGTCCTGACTTTC. It encodes CASSLLGTGSSGANVLTF.

The chain has TRBV5-1 and TRBJ2-5; 9 bases map to TRBD1. The CDR3 sequence is 14 residues long. Looked up from germline, CDR1 is SGHRS and CDR2 is YFSETQ. Unmatched junction bases numbered 6, after V lost 4 bases and J lost 5 bases. The CDR3 is CASSPQGAGETQYF. In DNA form, the CDR3 reads TGCGCCAGCAGCCCACAGGGGGCAGGGGAGACCCAGTACTTC.

This clone was seen a handful of times. This sequence joins TRBV29-1 and TRBJ1-1; 7 nucleotides match TRBD1. The germline CDR1 and CDR2 sequences are SQVTM and ANQGSEA. This CDR3 has 12 residues. J lost 11 bases, V lost 6 bases, and 12 bases had no gene match. In nucleotides, the CDR3 is TGCAGCGTCGCCCTGCGACAGGGTGAGGCTTTCTTT. This encodes CSVALRQGEAFF.

The chain recombines TRBV6-6 with TRBJ2-5; possible D gene TRBD1, 6 bases. The CDR3 is 16 amino acids. CDR1 and CDR2 (germline): MNHNY, SVGAGI (reference sequence). V lost 2 bases, J lost 1 base, and 14 bases lay in between. The DNA of the CDR3 is TGTGCCAGCAGTTACCCACGGACAGAAGTCCAAGAGACCCAGTACTTC. As protein: CASSYPRTEVQETQYF.